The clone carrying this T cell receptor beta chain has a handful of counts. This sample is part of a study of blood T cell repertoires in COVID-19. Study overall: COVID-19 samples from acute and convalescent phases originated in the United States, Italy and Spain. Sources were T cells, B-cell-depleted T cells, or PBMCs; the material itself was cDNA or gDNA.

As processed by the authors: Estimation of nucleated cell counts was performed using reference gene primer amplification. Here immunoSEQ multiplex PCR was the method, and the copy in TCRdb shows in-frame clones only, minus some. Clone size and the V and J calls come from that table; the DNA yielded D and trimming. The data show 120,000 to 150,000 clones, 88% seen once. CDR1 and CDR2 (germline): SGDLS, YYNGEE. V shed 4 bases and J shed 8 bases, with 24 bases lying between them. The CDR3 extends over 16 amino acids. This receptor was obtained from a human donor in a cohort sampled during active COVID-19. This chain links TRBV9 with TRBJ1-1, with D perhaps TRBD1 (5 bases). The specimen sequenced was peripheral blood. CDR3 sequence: CASSPYEAGQAWEAFF. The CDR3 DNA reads TGTGCCAGCAGCCCCTACGAGGCGGGGCAGGCGTGGGAAGCTTTCTTT.